What follows are 2 T cell receptor beta chains derived from one specimen sequenced in a study of cytomegalovirus exposure and HLA in healthy donors. PCR primers comprised 60 Vbeta and 13 Jbeta primers. Using immunoSEQ multiplex PCR, the repertoire was profiled, and TCRdb retains in-frame clones only, with some absent. The table lists about 50,000 clones, roughly 73% of them singletons. Sequencing used PBMCs. The receptor set was obtained from a woman in her thirties or forties in good health and CMV-seropositive.

The genes are TRBV15 and TRBJ1-4; 8 bases match TRBD1. Germline V gene data show CDR1 as LNHNV and CDR2 as YYDKDF (reference sequence). The CDR3 runs 15 residues. Trimming removed 1 base from V and 4 bases from J; junction bases left unmatched: 2. The CDR3 reads CATSRGGQDNEKLFF. CDR3 in DNA: TGTGCCACCAGCAGAGGGGGACAGGATAATGAAAAACTGTTTTTT.

The chain has TRBV7-2 and TRBJ2-3; 10 nucleotides agree with TRBD1. This CDR3 has 15 residues. After removal of 2 bases from V and 8 bases from J, the junction contained 7 bases not matched to a gene. Germline V lookup: CDR1 SGHTA, CDR2 FQGNSA. The CDR3 DNA is TGTGCCAGCAGCTTAACGGGACAGGGGCGTCGTACGCAGTATTTT. Its translation is CASSLTGQGRRTQYF.